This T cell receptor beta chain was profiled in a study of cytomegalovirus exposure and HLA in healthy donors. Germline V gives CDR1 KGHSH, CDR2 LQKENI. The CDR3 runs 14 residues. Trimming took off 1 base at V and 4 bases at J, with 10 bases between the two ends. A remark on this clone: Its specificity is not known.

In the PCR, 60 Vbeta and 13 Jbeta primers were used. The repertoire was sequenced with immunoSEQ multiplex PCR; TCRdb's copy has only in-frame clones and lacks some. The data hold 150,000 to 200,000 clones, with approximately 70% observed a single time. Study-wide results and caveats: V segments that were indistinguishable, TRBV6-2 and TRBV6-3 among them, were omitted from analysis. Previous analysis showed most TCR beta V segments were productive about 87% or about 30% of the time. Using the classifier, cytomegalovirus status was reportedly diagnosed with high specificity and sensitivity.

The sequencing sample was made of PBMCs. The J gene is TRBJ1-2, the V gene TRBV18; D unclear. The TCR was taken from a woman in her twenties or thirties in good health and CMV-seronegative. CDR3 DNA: TGTGCCAGCTCACCACAGGAGAGCCTCTATGGCTACACCTTC. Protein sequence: CASSPQESLYGYTF.